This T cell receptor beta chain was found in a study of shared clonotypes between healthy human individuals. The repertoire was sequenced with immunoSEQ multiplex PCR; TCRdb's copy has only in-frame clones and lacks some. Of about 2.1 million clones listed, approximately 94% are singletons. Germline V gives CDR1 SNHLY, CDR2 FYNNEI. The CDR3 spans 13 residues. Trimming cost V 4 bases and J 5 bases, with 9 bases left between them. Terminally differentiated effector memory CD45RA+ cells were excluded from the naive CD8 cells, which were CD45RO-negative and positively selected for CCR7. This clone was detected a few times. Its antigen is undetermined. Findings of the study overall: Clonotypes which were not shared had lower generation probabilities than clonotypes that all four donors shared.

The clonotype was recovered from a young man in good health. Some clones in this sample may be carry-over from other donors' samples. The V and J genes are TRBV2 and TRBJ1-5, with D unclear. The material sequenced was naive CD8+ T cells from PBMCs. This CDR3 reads CASSGAGDQPQHF. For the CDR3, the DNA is TGTGCCAGCAGTGGGGCAGGAGATCAGCCCCAGCATTTT. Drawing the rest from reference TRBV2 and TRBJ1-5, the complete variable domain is EPEVTQTPSHQVTQMGQEVILRCVPISNHLYFYWYRQILGQKVEFLVSFYNNEISEKSEIFDDQFSVERPDGSNFTLKIRSTKLEDSAMYFCASSGAGDQPQHFGDGTRLSIL.